This T cell receptor beta chain emerged from a study of brain T cells in children with intractable seizures. The study's findings and limits: Viral specificity was inferred only from CDR3 similarity; HCMV serostatus was unknown.

To note about this clone: Its antigen is unidentified.

Time point in this sample: blood from clinic visit 5 months post-surgery; TSC patient then seizure free. The sequenced cases were selected for having the highest brain T cell transcript signatures. At least one anti-epileptic drug was given before surgery. CDR3 length: 12 residues. V was clipped by 1 base and J by 6 bases, with 4 bases between them. Germline loops: CDR1 SGHAT, CDR2 FQDESV (reference sequence). Sequenced by immunoSEQ multiplex PCR; TCRdb stores in-frame clones only, minus some. The data show about 340,000 clones, with about 94% seen just once and around 5% held by the top ten. The sample here was peripheral blood, taken more than 4 months after surgery. This sequence was found in a boy younger than two with tuberous sclerosis and intractable seizures. The V and J genes are TRBV11-1 and TRBJ2-4; no firm D call. CDR3 nucleotide sequence: TGTGCCAGCAGCTTAGTGGGAAACATTCAGTACTTC. Its translation is CASSLVGNIQYF.